Below, 14 T cell receptor beta chains from the same sample are listed, as sequenced in a study of blood T cell repertoires in COVID-19. Only in-frame clones appear in the TCRdb table, and some are missing; sequencing was by immunoSEQ multiplex PCR. The table shows about 100,000 clones, with 75% to 85% occurring only once. Source material: peripheral blood. The receptors originated from a man at least 80 years old with COVID-19, enrolled during active disease.

Concerning this clone itself: Mismatch with germline at one junction end may stem from a read error. The chain uses TRBV5-4 and TRBJ1-1; 10 bases match TRBD1. This CDR3 comprises 14 residues. Germline loops: CDR1 SGHNT, CDR2 YYREEE (reference sequence). The CDR3 DNA is TGTGCCAGCAGGTTGGACAGGGGGAGGACTGAAGCTTTCTTT. Protein: CASRLDRGRTEAFF.

This clone was seen a few times. The rearrangement links TRBV27 to TRBJ1-6, with 8 bases identical to TRBD1. V was pared by 3 bases and J by 9 bases, with 10 bases of the junction left unmatched. CDR1 MNHEY and CDR2 SMNVEV come from the germline V gene (reference sequence). CDR3 length equals 16 residues. CDR3: CASSFGQGAPGSPLHF. CDR3 DNA: TGTGCCAGCAGTTTCGGACAGGGAGCTCCCGGTTCACCCCTCCACTTT.

This sequence joins TRBV5-1 and TRBJ2-2; D is perhaps TRBD1 (5 bases). CDR1 is SGHRS and CDR2 is YFSETQ in the germline V gene. The CDR3 runs to 15 residues. V was cut by 0 bases and J by 7 bases, with 13 bases left in between. The CDR3 bases are TGCGCCAGCAGCTTGGCCAGGGTAAAGGACGGGGAGCTGTTTTTT. It specifies CASSLARVKDGELFF.

The rearrangement links TRBV5-1 to TRBJ2-2; perhaps TRBD2 as D (6 bases). Germline V gene data show CDR1 as SGHRS and CDR2 as YFSETQ. The CDR3 extends over 18 amino acids. V lost 0 bases and J 1 base, leaving 16 bases between the germline ends. The CDR3 loop is CASSLAIRAGRNTGELFF. CDR3 bases: TGCGCCAGCAGCTTGGCCATTCGCGCGGGACGGAACACCGGGGAGCTGTTTTTT.

The table lists this clone with a few counts. The rearrangement links TRBV7-9 to TRBJ1-4, with TRBD1 matching over 7 bases. This CDR3 has 11 residues. The junction had 4 bases not matched to a gene; V was cut back by 6 bases and J by 12 bases. Germline V gives CDR1 SEHNR, CDR2 FQNEAQ (reference sequence). CDR3 DNA sequence: TGTGCCAGCAGTTCAGACAGGGAACTGTTTTTT. Its translation is CASSSDRELFF. Full variable domain (rest looked up from reference TRBV7-9 and TRBJ1-4): DTGVSQNPRHKITKRGQNVTFRCDPISEHNRLYWYRQTLGQGPEFLTYFQNEAQLEKSRLLSDRFSAERPKGSFSTLEIQRTEQGDSAMYLCASSSDRELFFGSGTQLSVL.

This clone was seen a handful of times. The CDR3 is CASSQSWTGGYEQYF. The CDR3 region has the DNA TGCGCCAGCAGCCAAAGCTGGACAGGGGGGTACGAGCAGTACTTC. The chain couples TRBV4-3 to TRBJ2-7; 10 bases match TRBD1. In germline, CDR1 is LGHNA, CDR2 YSLEER. This CDR3 region has 15 residues. J lost 4 bases, V lost 2 bases, and 5 bases had no gene match.

This chain joins TRBV7-8 and TRBJ1-1, with 11 bases identical to TRBD1. With V trimmed by 5 bases and J by 7 bases, 3 bases remained unmatched. Germline CDR1 reads SGHVS; CDR2 reads FQNEAQ. The CDR3 extends over 13 amino acids. The CDR3 nucleotides read TGTGCCAGCAGCCGGGACAGGGGGGGTGAAGCTTTCTTT. It is translated as CASSRDRGGEAFF.

This clone appeared once. The rearrangement links TRBV5-5 to TRBJ2-1, with D perhaps TRBD2 (6 bases). This CDR3 contains 18 residues. CDR1 and CDR2 (germline): SGHKS, YYEKEE (reference sequence). V lost 0 bases to trimming and J lost 4 bases, with 20 bases between them. The DNA for the CDR3 is TGTGCCAGCAGCTTGGATCCTCGTGGGACTGTCTCTTACAATGAGCAGTTCTTC. The encoded protein is CASSLDPRGTVSYNEQFF.

This clone was observed once. The rearrangement joins TRBV7-2 to TRBJ1-4; D is undetermined. Trimming stripped 4 bases from V and 3 bases from J, with 15 bases between. The CDR3 length is 16 residues. Germline lookup yields CDR1 SGHTA and CDR2 FQGNSA. CDR3 protein: CASSSFKGASNEKLFF. The CDR3 DNA reads as TGTGCCAGCAGCTCGTTTAAGGGAGCGTCTAATGAAAAACTGTTTTTT.

The V gene is TRBV2, the J gene TRBJ2-3; D may be TRBD1 (7 bases). CDR1 is SNHLY and CDR2 is FYNNEI in the germline V gene. The CDR3 length is 15 residues. V lost 7 bases to trimming and J lost 5 bases, with 19 bases between them. CDR3 sequence: CASTPIRQGGDTQYF. The CDR3 DNA is TGTGCCAGCACCCCCATAAGGCAGGGGGGAGATACGCAGTATTTT.

The chain joins TRBV6-5 to TRBJ2-2; D possibly corresponds to TRBD2 (6 bases). The ends were cut back, 8 bases at V and 8 bases at J, with 21 bases in the middle. CDR3 length: 15 amino acids. Per germline, CDR1 MNHEY and CDR2 SVGAGI. Here the CDR3 DNA reads TGTGCCAGCGGGCGGGTGGGCGGGGCGACTGGGGAGCTGTTTTTT. Translating it yields CASGRVGGATGELFF.

Notes on this clone: Within the sample, other DNA sequences also encode this same CDR3. The chain joins TRBV5-1 to TRBJ2-3, with D perhaps TRBD2 (5 bases). The CDR3 runs to 14 residues. The ends were cut back, 2 bases at V and 0 bases at J, with 7 bases in the middle. CDR1 is SGHRS and CDR2 is YFSETQ in the germline V gene. The CDR3 DNA reads as TGCGCCAGCAGCTTACGAGGGAGCACAGATACGCAGTATTTT. Protein: CASSLRGSTDTQYF.

This chain joins TRBV6-5 and TRBJ2-7, with 8 bases that match TRBD1. CDR1 MNHEY and CDR2 SVGAGI come from the germline V gene. Trimming removed 6 bases from V and 2 bases from J; junction bases left unmatched: 9. This CDR3 is 15 amino acids long. The CDR3 protein is CASRPDRGRAYEQYF. The CDR3, as DNA: TGTGCCAGCAGGCCTGACAGGGGAAGGGCCTACGAGCAGTACTTC.

The CDR3 nucleotides read TGCGCCAGCAGCTTAGGGGACAGCAATTCACCCCTCCACTTT. Amino acids: CASSLGDSNSPLHF. The chain uses TRBV5-1 and TRBJ1-6; 7 nucleotides align to TRBD1. CDR1 is SGHRS, CDR2 YFSETQ, per germline. CDR3 length equals 14 residues. V shed 2 bases and J 7 bases; nucleotides not matched to a gene: 3.